The 27 T cell receptor beta chains below come from one sample, sequenced in a study of T cells after yellow fever vaccination (dated by TCRdb to about 2019). The library was prepared using 5' RACE. Sequencing was performed on an Illumina HiSeq 2500. Starting from the raw public reads, TCRdb applied fastp trimming at Q25, assembled clones with MiXCR and retained in-frame beta chains. Identical CDR3 protein sequences are pooled into one entry, listed with their most common genes and DNA. The sample records around 590,000 distinct CDR3 sequences, roughly an eighth of which are singletons. Jointly, the top ten make up about 15% of the sample. Interpreted using the paper, the treatment or condition label stands for: live attenuated yellow fever vaccine strain. Specimen: PBMCs, collected on the day of the yellow fever booster vaccination. These TCRs come from a man younger than 45 who received the YFV17D yellow fever vaccine.

The chain uses TRBV20-1 and TRBJ2-3; 8 bases line up with TRBD2. J lost 4 bases, V lost 3 bases, and 9 bases had no gene match. CDR1 is DFQATT and CDR2 is SNEGSKA in the germline V gene (reference sequence). The CDR3 contains 15 residues. CDR3 protein: CSARLSGRGADTQYF. The CDR3 DNA is TGCAGTGCTAGGTTGAGCGGGAGAGGCGCAGATACGCAGTATTTT.

This clonotype has only a few counts. The chain couples TRBV7-2 to TRBJ2-3; D is unresolved. The CDR3 sequence is 12 residues long. Germline CDR1 and CDR2: SGHTA and FQGNSA. V was shortened by 4 bases and J by 7 bases, with 9 bases between the two germline ends. The CDR3 coding sequence is TGTGCCAGCAGCTCCCCTGCCAATACGCAGTATTTT. This gives the protein CASSSPANTQYF.

This chain connects TRBV7-2 to TRBJ2-7; 11 bases map to TRBD2. Germline trimming cut 1 base from V and 2 bases from J; bases unmatched to any gene: 4. The CDR3 has 16 amino acids. Germline V gene sequence: CDR1 SGHTA, CDR2 FQGNSA. CDR3 loop: CASSLDSGRGTYEQYF. CDR3 sequence (DNA): TGTGCCAGCAGCTTAGATAGCGGGAGGGGAACCTACGAGCAGTACTTC.

The chain recombines TRBV10-3 with TRBJ2-3; D might be TRBD1 (5 bases). V dropped 4 bases and J dropped 0 bases, with 8 bases sitting between them. This CDR3 contains 14 residues. The germline V gene encodes CDR1 ENHRY and CDR2 SYGVKD. The CDR3 nucleotides read TGTGCCATCAGTGTCCGACAGAGCACAGATACGCAGTATTTT. Encoded protein: CAISVRQSTDTQYF.

This clonotype was seen at least ten times. The chain combines TRBV5-1 with TRBJ2-4; D is perhaps TRBD2 (6 bases). Germline V gene data show CDR1 as SGHRS and CDR2 as YFSETQ. V lost 5 bases and J 0 bases, leaving 9 bases between the germline ends. This CDR3 is 14 amino acids long. The CDR3 is CASRRDLAKNIQYF. CDR3 bases: TGCGCCAGCAGGCGGGACCTAGCCAAAAACATTCAGTACTTC.

This clonotype was found a few times. This rearrangement joins TRBV27 to TRBJ2-3; tentatively, D is TRBD1 or TRBD2 (6 bases each). V lost 5 bases and J 3 bases, leaving 15 bases between the germline ends. The CDR3 spans 15 residues. Germline loops: CDR1 MNHEY, CDR2 SMNVEV (reference sequence). The CDR3 region is CASSRGPWETDTQYF. The CDR3 DNA is TGTGCCAGCAGTCGGGGGCCGTGGGAAACAGATACGCAGTATTTT.

This clonotype was observed a few times. The V and J genes are TRBV30 and TRBJ2-2; a weak D match, TRBD2 (5 bases). Trimming shortened V by 3 bases and J by 3 bases, and 14 bases separated the two germline ends. The CDR3 loop spans 15 amino acids. The V gene's germline CDR1 is GTSNPN and CDR2 SVGIG (reference sequence). CDR3 residues: CAWRDEGSHTGELFF. DNA for the CDR3: TGTGCCTGGAGAGACGAGGGCAGCCACACCGGGGAGCTGTTTTTT.

This clonotype was counted a few times. V usage is TRBV10-3 and J usage is TRBJ2-7; TRBD2 matches at 9 bases. CDR1 is ENHRY and CDR2 is SYGVKD in the germline V gene. With 2 bases clipped from V and 6 bases from J, the junction kept 8 bases outside the gene matches. The CDR3 totals 15 residues. The CDR3 reads CAISEEVAGAAEQYF. The DNA for the CDR3 is TGTGCCATCAGTGAGGAGGTAGCGGGAGCTGCCGAGCAGTACTTC.

This clonotype was seen a few times. The V gene is TRBV29-1, the J gene TRBJ2-7; 8 bases fit TRBD1. Germline CDR1 is SQVTM and CDR2 is ANQGSEA. V was pared by 1 base and J by 3 bases, with 8 bases of the junction left unmatched. The CDR3 runs 15 residues. The CDR3 DNA sequence: TGCAGCGTTGAAGTCCAACGGGACAGGCACTACGAGCAGTACTTC. This translates into CSVEVQRDRHYEQYF.

The chain carries TRBV3-1 and TRBJ1-1; D is uncertain. The germline V gene has CDR1 LGHDT and CDR2 YNNKEL (reference sequence). Trimming pared 8 bases from V and 3 bases from J, leaving 10 bases between. The CDR3 covers 12 residues. The CDR3 loop is CASSSGYTEAFF. The DNA of the CDR3 is TGTGCCAGCTCCTCGGGGTACACTGAAGCTTTCTTT.

This clonotype has only a few counts. This chain joins TRBV10-3 and TRBJ2-3; 9 bases are shared with TRBD2. V gave up 4 bases and J gave up 3 bases; unmatched junction bases: 5. CDR3 length: 15 residues. Germline V CDR1 and CDR2: ENHRY, SYGVKD. This CDR3 reads CAISVSTSGTDTQYF. The CDR3 DNA is TGTGCCATCAGTGTCTCAACTAGCGGGACAGATACGCAGTATTTT.

The chain couples TRBV5-1 to TRBJ2-3; D unresolved. V was shortened by 6 bases and J by 4 bases, with 15 bases between the two germline ends. Germline loops: CDR1 SGHRS, CDR2 YFSETQ. CDR3 length: 14 residues. DNA of the CDR3: TGCGCCAGCAAGGCATCAAATTTGGCAGATACGCAGTATTTT. Encoded protein: CASKASNLADTQYF.

This clonotype has more than one count but fewer than ten. The chain is built from TRBV20-1 and TRBJ1-5; D is ambiguous. CDR1 is DFQATT and CDR2 is SNEGSKA in the germline V gene (reference sequence). The CDR3 consists of 15 residues. Trimming took 5 bases from V and 4 from J, leaving 18 bases between them. CDR3 amino acids: CSALSGALQNQPQHF. The CDR3 nucleotides are TGCAGTGCTCTATCAGGCGCCTTGCAGAATCAGCCCCAGCATTTT.

This chain links TRBV11-1 with TRBJ2-3; 15 bases line up with TRBD2. The CDR3 is made up of 16 amino acids. Germline trimming cut 5 bases from V and 7 bases from J; bases unmatched to any gene: 7. The germline gives CDR1 SGHAT, CDR2 FQDESV (reference sequence). This chain's CDR3 is CASSRGTSGRPHTQYF. In DNA, the CDR3 is TGTGCCAGCAGCCGAGGGACTAGCGGGAGGCCACATACGCAGTATTTT.

The chain combines TRBV20-1 with TRBJ2-1; D is ambiguous. Trimming removed 3 bases at V and 2 bases at J, with 11 bases between. Germline CDR1 and CDR2: DFQATT and SNEGSKA (reference sequence). CDR3 size: 14 residues. The CDR3 protein is CSASGELTYNEQFF. CDR3 bases: TGCAGTGCTAGCGGAGAGCTCACCTACAATGAGCAGTTCTTC.

This clonotype was observed a few times. The V and J genes are TRBV24-1 and TRBJ2-2, with TRBD2 identical over 9 bases. Germline assignment: CDR1 KGHDR and CDR2 SFDVKD. Trimming removed 6 bases from V and 5 bases from J; junction bases left unmatched: 6. The CDR3 length is 15 residues. Here the CDR3 DNA reads TGTGCCACCAGTTCTGGGACTAGCTCTACCGGGGAGCTGTTTTTT. This sequence encodes CATSSGTSSTGELFF.

In its sample, this clonotype was seen a few times. The chain uses TRBV29-1 and TRBJ2-3; TRBD1 matches 12 bases. CDR3 length: 14 amino acids. CDR1 SQVTM and CDR2 ANQGSEA come from the germline V gene. V lost 5 bases, J lost 5 bases, and 5 bases stayed unmatched. CDR3 residues: CSVLGQGAIDTQYF. The CDR3 DNA is TGCAGCGTTTTGGGACAGGGGGCAATAGATACGCAGTATTTT.

This clonotype was observed a few times. The gene calls are TRBV3-1 and TRBJ2-1; 11 nucleotides align to TRBD2. Germline V CDR1 and CDR2: LGHDT, YNNKEL (reference sequence). The CDR3 extends over 17 amino acids. V was clipped by 4 bases and J by 0 bases; unmatched bases: 5. Here the CDR3 reads CASSPITSGSSYNEQFF. As DNA, the CDR3 is TGTGCCAGCAGCCCGATTACTAGCGGGAGCTCCTACAATGAGCAGTTCTTC.

This clonotype was seen many times. The genes are TRBV6-5 and TRBJ2-3; D is perhaps TRBD1 (5 bases). The CDR3 loop spans 15 amino acids. Trimming took off 2 bases at V and 1 base at J, with 10 bases between the two ends. In germline, CDR1 is MNHEY, CDR2 SVGAGI. CDR3 coding DNA: TGTGCCAGCAGTTACGATGACAGCGGCACAGATACGCAGTATTTT. This encodes CASSYDDSGTDTQYF.

J is TRBJ2-2 and V is TRBV19; a possible D gene is TRBD2 (5 bases). The CDR3 loop spans 15 amino acids. Germline CDR1 is LNHDA and CDR2 is SQIVND (reference sequence). V was shortened by 8 bases and J by 5 bases, with 18 bases between the two germline ends. CDR3: CASQVSGIETGELFF. In nucleotides, the CDR3 is TGTGCCAGTCAGGTCTCCGGGATAGAGACCGGGGAGCTGTTTTTT.

The V and J genes are TRBV20-1 and TRBJ2-5; 7 positions agree with TRBD1. The V gene end was trimmed by 2 bases and the J gene end by 9 bases; junction bases not matched to a gene: 0. The CDR3 is 10 amino acids. Per germline, CDR1 DFQATT and CDR2 SNEGSKA (reference sequence). This CDR3 is CSARQGAQYF. The CDR3 DNA reads TGCAGTGCTAGACAGGGGGCCCAGTACTTC.

This clonotype was observed a few times. This chain joins TRBV14 and TRBJ2-2; D is undetermined. Germline CDR1 reads SGHDN; CDR2 reads FVKESK. The V end was cut by 0 bases, the J end by 7 bases, with 6 bases between. This CDR3 is built from 13 residues. The CDR3 DNA reads as TGTGCCAGCAGCCAAGATCTTGGCGGGGAGCTGTTTTTT. Protein sequence: CASSQDLGGELFF.

There are a few counts of this clonotype. This rearrangement joins TRBV29-1 to TRBJ1-5; tentative D call: TRBD1 (5 bases). The germline V gene has CDR1 SQVTM and CDR2 ANQGSEA. The CDR3 loop spans 13 amino acids. V was pared by 4 bases and J by 5 bases, with 12 bases between. The DNA for the CDR3 is TGCAGCGTTGCCTGGGGCCCAGATCAGCCCCAGCATTTT. Translating gives CSVAWGPDQPQHF.

This clonotype came up a few times. V and J are TRBV12-3 or TRBV12-4 and TRBJ2-1; 9 bases are shared with TRBD2. The CDR3 sequence is 15 residues long. Germline trimming cut 3 bases from V and 10 bases from J; bases unmatched to any gene: 10. CDR3 residues: CASSFGTSLEWEQFF. Written as DNA, the CDR3 is TGTGCCAGCAGTTTTGGGACTAGCCTGGAGTGGGAGCAGTTCTTC.

The V call is TRBV3-1, the J call TRBJ2-2, with TRBD2 matching over 7 bases. The CDR3 has 18 residues. V lost 1 base and J lost 1; bases outside the gene matches: 9. From germline, CDR1 is LGHDT and CDR2 YNNKEL (reference sequence). The CDR3, as DNA: TGTGCCAGCAGCCAAGTTGCCGGAACTAGCGAGAACACCGGGGAGCTGTTTTTT. Amino acid sequence: CASSQVAGTSENTGELFF.

Concerning this clonotype: A junction boundary mismatches the germline segment, possibly from a read error. The J gene is TRBJ2-1, the V gene TRBV7-7; D is perhaps TRBD1 or TRBD2 (5 bases each). The CDR3 contains 14 residues. Germline lookup yields CDR1 SSHAT and CDR2 FNYEAQ (reference sequence). The CDR3 DNA reads as TGTGCTAGCAGCATCGGGACCGACAACAATGAGCAGTTCTTC. This sequence encodes CASSIGTDNNEQFF.

The chain carries TRBV7-9 and TRBJ2-3; 12 bases match TRBD2. This CDR3 contains 17 residues. Germline loops: CDR1 SEHNR, CDR2 FQNEAQ (reference sequence). Trimming took 1 base from V and 5 from J; bases not matched to a gene: 7. CDR3 nucleotide sequence: TGTGCCAGCAGCTTAGAGGCTAGCGGGAGGGCCATAGATACGCAGTATTTT. Its translation: CASSLEASGRAIDTQYF.